These T cell receptor beta chains were read from a single sample in a study of blood T cell repertoires in COVID-19. Sequenced by immunoSEQ multiplex PCR; TCRdb stores in-frame clones only, minus some. Altogether approximately 200,000 clones are present, roughly 80% being singletons, with the ten largest covering about 7.8%. The sample consisted of peripheral blood. These receptor sequences come from an elderly woman with COVID-19, enrolled during active disease. The CDR3 runs from the conserved cysteine through the conserved F or W. A D gene is named only where the DNA matches it firmly. Expanded clones are given a class, and other clones once, few, many or no size at all.

v_call: TRBV2
clone_size: NA
d_call: NA
j_call: TRBJ1-2
cdr3_nt: TGTGCCAGCAGTGGTAGGGGCCCTACAGGAAACTATGGCTACACCTTC
cdr3_aa: CASSGRGPTGNYGYTF

v_call: TRBV9
clone_size: NA
d_call: NA
j_call: TRBJ1-1
cdr3_nt: TGTGCCAGCAGCGTAGCGACTACAATGAACACTGAAGCTTTCTTT
cdr3_aa: CASSVATTMNTEAFF

v_call: TRBV5-1
clone_size: NA
d_call: TRBD1
j_call: TRBJ1-1
cdr3_nt: TGCGCCAGCAGCCCACCTACGGCAGGGGGTATAGAAGCTTTCTTT
cdr3_aa: CASSPPTAGGIEAFF

v_call: TRBV2
clone_size: once
d_call: NA
j_call: TRBJ1-1
cdr3_nt: TGTGCCAGCAGCGCGACAAGCAGAGCTTTCTTT
cdr3_aa: CASSATSRAFF

v_call: TRBV3-1/TRBV3-2
clone_size: few
d_call: TRBD1
j_call: TRBJ2-7
cdr3_nt: TGTGCCAGCAGCCAAGGACAGGGCGGTCGGTACGAGCAGTACTTC
cdr3_aa: CASSQGQGGRYEQYF

v_call: TRBV21-1
clone_size: NA
d_call: NA
j_call: TRBJ2-3
cdr3_nt: TGTGCCAGCAGCAAATCTACTCGCGGGAGGCTGTTATTTAAAAGCACAGATACGCAGTATTTT
cdr3_aa: CASSKSTRGRLLFKSTDTQYF

v_call: TRBV2
clone_size: NA
d_call: NA
j_call: TRBJ1-6
cdr3_nt: TGTGCCAGCAGTGCCGGGGGGGGCCATAATAATTCACCCCTCCACTTT
cdr3_aa: CASSAGGGHNNSPLHF

v_call: TRBV14
clone_size: NA
d_call: NA
j_call: TRBJ2-1
cdr3_nt: TGTGCCAGCAGCCAAGAGAGCGTCCGTGAGCAGTTCTTC
cdr3_aa: CASSQESVREQFF

v_call: TRBV19
clone_size: once
d_call: TRBD1
j_call: TRBJ2-6
cdr3_nt: TGTGCCAGTAGTATGTCGGACAGGAGTACCTCTGGGGCCAACGTCCTGACTTTC
cdr3_aa: CASSMSDRSTSGANVLTF

v_call: TRBV7-8
clone_size: once
d_call: NA
j_call: TRBJ1-6
cdr3_nt: TGTGCCAGCAGCTTAGCGGCAGGGAATTCACCCCTCCACTTT
cdr3_aa: CASSLAAGNSPLHF

v_call: TRBV4-1
clone_size: once
d_call: NA
j_call: TRBJ2-7
cdr3_nt: TGCGCCAGCAGCCAAGAGGTCGAGGGAGTCGGCGAGCAGTACTTC
cdr3_aa: CASSQEVEGVGEQYF

v_call: TRBV11-2
clone_size: NA
d_call: NA
j_call: TRBJ2-7
cdr3_nt: TGTGCCAGCAGCTTAGAACCCGTCGGAGGCGAGCAGTACTTC
cdr3_aa: CASSLEPVGGEQYF

v_call: TRBV5-1
clone_size: NA
d_call: TRBD1
j_call: TRBJ2-5
cdr3_nt: TGCGCCAGCAGCGACAGGGGGCCCCGGGAGACCCAGTACTTC
cdr3_aa: CASSDRGPRETQYF

v_call: TRBV5-1
clone_size: NA
d_call: NA
j_call: TRBJ2-1
cdr3_nt: TGCGCCAGCAGCTTGGGGGTAGCGGCCTACAATGAGCAGTTCTTC
cdr3_aa: CASSLGVAAYNEQFF

v_call: TRBV29-1
clone_size: NA
d_call: TRBD1
j_call: TRBJ1-3
cdr3_nt: TGCAGCGTCCGGACAGGGGAAAGTGGAAACACCATATATTTT
cdr3_aa: CSVRTGESGNTIYF

v_call: TRBV15
clone_size: NA
d_call: NA
j_call: TRBJ2-1
cdr3_nt: TGTGCCACCATGACAGATCTCTCCTACAATGAGCAGTTCTTC
cdr3_aa: CATMTDLSYNEQFF

v_call: TRBV12-3/TRBV12-4
clone_size: NA
d_call: NA
j_call: TRBJ1-2
cdr3_nt: TGTGCCAGCAGTTTTGGCACCAACTATGGCTACACCTTC
cdr3_aa: CASSFGTNYGYTF

v_call: TRBV29-1
clone_size: NA
d_call: NA
j_call: TRBJ1-2
cdr3_nt: TGCAGCGTTGAAGATCGGGTAGGAGCTAACTATGGCTACACCTTC
cdr3_aa: CSVEDRVGANYGYTF

v_call: TRBV9
clone_size: once
d_call: NA
j_call: TRBJ2-2
cdr3_nt: TGTGCCAGCAGCGTAGCAGGAGGGCCTAACACCGGGGAGCTGTTTTTT
cdr3_aa: CASSVAGGPNTGELFF

v_call: TRBV7-8
clone_size: NA
d_call: TRBD2
j_call: TRBJ2-7
cdr3_nt: TGTGCCAGCAGCTTAAGGGAGGGGCGGAACGAGCAGTACTTC
cdr3_aa: CASSLREGRNEQYF

v_call: TRBV5-1
clone_size: NA
d_call: NA
j_call: TRBJ2-5
cdr3_nt: TGCGCCAGCAGCTTGGAGGAGCAGGGACGGGAGGAGACCCAGTACTTC
cdr3_aa: CASSLEEQGREETQYF

v_call: TRBV5-1
clone_size: NA
d_call: TRBD2
j_call: TRBJ2-3
cdr3_nt: TGCGCCAGCAGAGCCGGACTAGGGGCGCAGTATTTT
cdr3_aa: CASRAGLGAQYF

v_call: TRBV20-1
clone_size: NA
d_call: NA
j_call: TRBJ1-1
cdr3_nt: TGCAGTGCTAGTAGTCCTAAAGAGGGGGACACTGAAGCTTTCTTT
cdr3_aa: CSASSPKEGDTEAFF

v_call: TRBV9
clone_size: NA
d_call: TRBD2
j_call: TRBJ2-2
cdr3_nt: TGTGCCAGCAGCCCGCGGGAGGGGGAGAGCACCGGGGAGCTGTTTTTT
cdr3_aa: CASSPREGESTGELFF

v_call: TRBV12-3/TRBV12-4
clone_size: NA
d_call: NA
j_call: TRBJ1-1
cdr3_nt: TGTGCCAGCAGCCTCGGGAGGAACACTGAAGCTTTCTTT
cdr3_aa: CASSLGRNTEAFF

v_call: TRBV30
clone_size: NA
d_call: NA
j_call: TRBJ1-5
cdr3_nt: TGTGCCTGGAGTCCCGGTCAGCCCCAGCATTTT
cdr3_aa: CAWSPGQPQHF

v_call: TRBV6-1
clone_size: NA
d_call: NA
j_call: TRBJ1-2
cdr3_nt: TGTGCCAGCAGTGTCAGGTCGGCGTATACTAACTATGGCTACACCTTC
cdr3_aa: CASSVRSAYTNYGYTF

v_call: TRBV6-6
clone_size: once
d_call: TRBD2
j_call: TRBJ2-5
cdr3_nt: TGTGCCAGCAGACATACTAGCGGGCAAGAGACCCAGTACTTC
cdr3_aa: CASRHTSGQETQYF

v_call: TRBV28
clone_size: NA
d_call: NA
j_call: TRBJ1-1
cdr3_nt: TGTGCCAGCAGATCCTCCTCAGGGTACACTGAAGCTTTCTTT
cdr3_aa: CASRSSSGYTEAFF

v_call: TRBV12-3/TRBV12-4
clone_size: NA
d_call: NA
j_call: TRBJ1-2
cdr3_nt: TGTGCCAGCAGTTTAGGGCCTAACTATGGCTACACCTTC
cdr3_aa: CASSLGPNYGYTF

v_call: TRBV5-6
clone_size: once
d_call: NA
j_call: TRBJ2-7
cdr3_nt: TGTGCCAGCAGCTTGGGCTTTCGGTACGAGCAGTACTTC
cdr3_aa: CASSLGFRYEQYF

v_call: TRBV25-1
clone_size: NA
d_call: NA
j_call: TRBJ1-1
cdr3_nt: TGTGCCAGCAGTCTCCCCGAGTATGAAGCTTTCTTT
cdr3_aa: CASSLPEYEAFF

v_call: TRBV7-3
clone_size: NA
d_call: TRBD2
j_call: TRBJ2-2
cdr3_nt: TGTGCCAGCAGCCGTCAGACTAGCGGGGGTAACACCGGGGAGCTGTTTTTT
cdr3_aa: CASSRQTSGGNTGELFF

v_call: TRBV2
clone_size: NA
d_call: NA
j_call: TRBJ2-2
cdr3_nt: TGTGCCAGCAGTGAAGGTAGGCCGCGAGGCACCGGGGAGCTGTTTTTT
cdr3_aa: CASSEGRPRGTGELFF

v_call: TRBV9
clone_size: NA
d_call: TRBD1
j_call: TRBJ1-6
cdr3_nt: TGTGCCAGCAGCGTAGGACAGGGGAGGAATTCACCCCTCCACTTT
cdr3_aa: CASSVGQGRNSPLHF

v_call: TRBV5-4
clone_size: NA
d_call: TRBD2
j_call: TRBJ2-3
cdr3_nt: TGTGCCAGCAGCTCCCAACTAGCGGGGGCGATTAAGGGGACAGATACGCAGTATTTT
cdr3_aa: CASSSQLAGAIKGTDTQYF

v_call: TRBV7-9
clone_size: NA
d_call: NA
j_call: TRBJ2-4
cdr3_nt: TGTGCCAGCAGCTTAGAGGGGGAAAACATTCAGTACTTC
cdr3_aa: CASSLEGENIQYF

v_call: TRBV27
clone_size: NA
d_call: TRBD2
j_call: TRBJ2-1
cdr3_nt: TGTGCCAGCAGCGTTAAGCGGGAGCGAGGTGAGCAGTTCTTC
cdr3_aa: CASSVKRERGEQFF

v_call: TRBV5-6
clone_size: NA
d_call: NA
j_call: TRBJ1-1
cdr3_nt: TGTGCCAGCAGCTTGGCTTCCGTTGAAGCTTTCTTT
cdr3_aa: CASSLASVEAFF

v_call: TRBV4-2
clone_size: NA
d_call: TRBD1
j_call: TRBJ1-1
cdr3_nt: TGTGCCAGCAGCCCTGGACAGGCCAGCGGCACTGAAGCTTTCTTT
cdr3_aa: CASSPGQASGTEAFF

v_call: TRBV4-1
clone_size: few
d_call: TRBD2
j_call: TRBJ2-3
cdr3_nt: TGCGCCAGCAGCCAAGGAGGAGCGGGAGGTGGAGATACGCAGTATTTT
cdr3_aa: CASSQGGAGGGDTQYF

v_call: TRBV7-3
clone_size: NA
d_call: NA
j_call: TRBJ2-1
cdr3_nt: TGTGCCAGCAGCGCCCTGGGGGCGGGAGATGAGCAGTTCTTC
cdr3_aa: CASSALGAGDEQFF